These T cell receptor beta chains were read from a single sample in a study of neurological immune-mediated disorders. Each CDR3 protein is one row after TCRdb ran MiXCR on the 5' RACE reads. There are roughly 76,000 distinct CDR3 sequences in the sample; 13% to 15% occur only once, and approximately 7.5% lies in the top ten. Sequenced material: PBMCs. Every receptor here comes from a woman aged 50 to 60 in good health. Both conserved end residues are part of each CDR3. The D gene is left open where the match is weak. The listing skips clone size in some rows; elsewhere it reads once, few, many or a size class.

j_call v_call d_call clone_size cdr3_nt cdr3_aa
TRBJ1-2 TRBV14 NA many TGTGCCAGCAGCCAAGTTATAGACTATGGCTACACCTTC CASSQVIDYGYTF
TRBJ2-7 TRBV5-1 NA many TGCGCCAGCAGTCCCTCCAGGGACCTCTACGAGCAGTACTTC CASSPSRDLYEQYF
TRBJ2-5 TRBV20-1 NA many TGCAGTGCCCGCCGCGTAGGGGCTCGCCAAGAGACCCAGTACTTC CSARRVGARQETQYF
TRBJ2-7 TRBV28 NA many TGTGCCAGCAGGCTCAGCGGGCCAAGCTCCTACGAGCAGTACTTC CASRLSGPSSYEQYF
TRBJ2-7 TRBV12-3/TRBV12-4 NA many TGTGCCAGCAGTACCGGTGGAGGGGGTGAGAACGAGCAGTACTTC CASSTGGGGENEQYF
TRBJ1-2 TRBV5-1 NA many TGCGCCAGCAGCTTGGATGGGGCGGCAGGTTACTATGGCTACACCTTC CASSLDGAAGYYGYTF
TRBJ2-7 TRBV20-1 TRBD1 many TGCAGTGTTACAGGGGGAAGCAAGACCTACGAGCAGTACTTC CSVTGGSKTYEQYF
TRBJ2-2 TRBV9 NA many TGTGCCAGCAGCAACCCTACACCGGCCGCCCTCTCCCGCCGAGTCGGGGAGCTGTTTTTT CASSNPTPAALSRRVGELFF
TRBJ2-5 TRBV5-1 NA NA TGCGCCAGCAGCTTTGCAGGGGCGCGGCAAGAGACCCAGTACTTC CASSFAGARQETQYF
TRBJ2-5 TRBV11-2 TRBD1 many TGTGCCAGCAGCAAAATACCGGGACAGCAAGAGACCCAGTACTTC CASSKIPGQQETQYF
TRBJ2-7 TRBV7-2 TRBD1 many TGTGCCAGCAGCTCCCAACCGACAGGGGGTAACGGCGAGCAGTACTTC CASSSQPTGGNGEQYF
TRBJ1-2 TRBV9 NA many TGTGCCAGCAGCGTAGGACAGGCTGAGTATGGCTACACCTTC CASSVGQAEYGYTF
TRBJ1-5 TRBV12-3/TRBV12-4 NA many TGTGCCAGCAAGCGAAGCGGCAATCAGCCCCAGCATTTT CASKRSGNQPQHF
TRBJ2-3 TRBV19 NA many TGTGCCAGTAGCTTGGACAGAGGCACAGATACGCAGTATTTT CASSLDRGTDTQYF
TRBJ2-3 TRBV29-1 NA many TGCAGCGTCCCCGAGGGGGGGAACACAGATACGCAGTATTTT CSVPEGGNTDTQYF